This record looks at one T cell receptor beta chain sequence and its context. RNA in amounts of roughly 0.5 to 1 ug was reverse transcribed with random hexamers. TCRdb reprocessed the immunoSEQ multiplex PCR reads with MiXCR, giving one entry per CDR3 protein. This table holds under 200,000 distinct CDR3 sequences, approximately 94% found once. This record comes from a study of CD8 T cells in Susac syndrome. This CDR3 has 15 amino acids. Looked up from germline, CDR1 is LGHNA and CDR2 is YNFKEQ. V lost 0 bases and J lost 3, with 12 bases in between. This rearrangement joins TRBV4-2 to TRBJ2-7; D gene ambiguous. This receptor was obtained from a human donor with Susac syndrome. The specimen sequenced was CD4+ T cells from PBMCs. The CDR3 sequence: CASSQDLGDSYEQYF. As DNA, the CDR3 is TGTGCCAGCAGCCAAGATCTGGGCGATAGCTACGAGCAGTACTTC.